The 31 T cell receptor beta chains below come from one sample, sequenced in a study of regulatory T cells in long-lasting Graves disease. To make TCR beta libraries, researchers used iRepertoire HTBI primers and Arm-PCR of CDR3 regions. TCRdb analysed the multiplex PCR reads with MiXCR anew, one entry per CDR3 protein. This repertoire shows about 530,000 distinct CDR3 sequences, roughly 16% found once; its top ten account for roughly 25%. The time point: newly diagnosed GD, antithyroid drugs for less than 3 months. Preparation of the TCR library used RNA extracted from PBMCs. Separately, the same data were catalogued under a study of T cells in Graves' hyperthyroidism and ophthalmopathy.

Material: peripheral blood mononuclear cells (PBMCs), obtained at new diagnosis, from a patient treated with antithyroid drugs. Receptors were obtained from a woman aged 35 to 59 with Graves disease.

With respect to this clonotype: A much bigger clone sits one base away, suggesting this may be a read error. This chain uses TRBV28 with TRBJ1-1, with D perhaps matching TRBD1 (6 bases). This CDR3 has 15 residues. CDR1 is MDHEN and CDR2 is SYDVKM in the germline V gene. As DNA, the CDR3 is TGTGCCAGCAGTACCTGGACAGCTATGAACACTGAAGCTTCCTTT. Amino acid sequence: CASSTWTAMNTEASF.

This clonotype was seen many times. The chain combines TRBV3-1 with TRBJ1-1; no clear D gene. Germline V gives CDR1 LGHDT, CDR2 YNNKEL (reference sequence). Trimming took off 0 bases at V and 1 base at J, with 6 bases between the two ends. The CDR3 contains 14 residues. In DNA, the CDR3 is TGTGCCAGCAGCCAAGATCGATGGAACACTGAAGCTTTCTTT. It specifies CASSQDRWNTEAFF.

The rearrangement joins TRBV24-1 to TRBJ2-1; D may be TRBD2 (5 bases). Germline V CDR1 and CDR2: KGHDR, SFDVKD. This CDR3 is 12 amino acids long. The ends were cut back, 3 bases at V and 10 bases at J, with 9 bases in the middle. CDR3 sequence: CATSDPSGEQFF. The DNA for the CDR3 is TGTGCCACCAGTGATCCCTCGGGAGAGCAGTTCTTC.

A remark on this clonotype: One base away lies a much larger clone, so this may be a sequencing read error. V gene TRBV28 combines with J gene TRBJ2-7; 8 bases map to TRBD1. The germline V gene has CDR1 MDHEN and CDR2 SYDVKM. This CDR3 has 13 amino acids. V was clipped by 8 bases and J by 2 bases; unmatched bases: 5. Here the CDR3 DNA reads TGTGCCAGCTGCTGGACAGGGCCCTACGAGCAGTACTTC. Amino acids: CASCWTGPYEQYF.

The genes are TRBV29-1 and TRBJ1-1; tentatively, D is TRBD1 (5 bases). The germline gives CDR1 SQVTM, CDR2 ANQGSEA. The CDR3 runs 13 residues. Trimming cost V 4 bases and J 2 bases, with 11 bases left between them. The CDR3 spells CSVVPGTNTEAFF. Here the CDR3 DNA reads TGCAGCGTTGTACCCGGGACTAACACTGAAGCTTTCTTT.

This clonotype was seen many times. The J gene is TRBJ1-5, the V gene TRBV29-1; D gene ambiguous. This CDR3 contains 13 residues. In germline, CDR1 is SQVTM, CDR2 ANQGSEA. V gave up 2 bases and J gave up 3 bases, with 8 bases separating them. CDR3 amino acids: CSVETVPNQPQHF. The CDR3 DNA is TGCAGCGTTGAAACGGTTCCCAATCAGCCCCAGCATTTT.

This clonotype was seen only a few times. The V call is TRBV4-1, the J call TRBJ1-6; the D gene is possibly TRBD1 (6 bases). The CDR3 contains 17 residues. V was cut by 0 bases and J by 1 base, with 10 bases left in between. The germline V gene encodes CDR1 MGHRA and CDR2 YSYEKL. This CDR3 reads CASSQEQQGSYNSPLHF. The DNA of the CDR3 is TGCGCCAGCAGCCAAGAGCAACAGGGTTCCTATAATTCACCCCTCCACTTT.

This clonotype turned up a few times. This chain uses TRBV20-1 with TRBJ2-2; D could derive from TRBD1 or TRBD2 (7 bases each). Germline CDR1 reads DFQATT; CDR2 reads SNEGSKA (reference sequence). This CDR3 comprises 14 residues. V lost 6 bases and J lost 4, with 15 bases in between. The CDR3 loop reads CSAKQGGATGELFF. In DNA, the CDR3 is TGCAGTGCCAAGCAGGGGGGGGCCACCGGGGAGCTGTTTTTT.

This clonotype was recorded at least ten times. The chain is built from TRBV11-3 and TRBJ2-3; 7 nucleotides match TRBD1. CDR1 and CDR2 (germline): SGHNT, YENEEA. Trimming took 2 bases from V and 5 from J; bases not matched to a gene: 4. The CDR3 spans 14 residues. In DNA, the CDR3 is TGTGCCAGCAGCTTACAGGGGGTCCGAGATACGCAGTATTTT. It encodes CASSLQGVRDTQYF.

Many counts were recorded for this clonotype. V is TRBV3-1 and J is TRBJ2-3; D gene unclear. From germline, CDR1 is LGHDT and CDR2 YNNKEL (reference sequence). V was cut by 0 bases and J by 9 bases, with 7 bases left in between. The CDR3 is 12 residues long. DNA of the CDR3: TGTGCCAGCAGCCAAGAGAGCGACACGCAGTATTTT. Its protein is CASSQESDTQYF.

There are a few counts of this clonotype. This may come from a read error, since a much larger clone is one base off. In this CDR3 the conserved last residue, phenylalanine or tryptophan, is missing, so a read error is likely. This chain links TRBV5-1 with TRBJ2-1, with 9 bases identical to TRBD1. Germline values: CDR1 SGHRS, CDR2 YFSETQ. This CDR3 has 17 amino acids. V lost 4 bases, J lost 2 bases, and 10 bases stayed unmatched. The CDR3 DNA follows: TGCGCCAGCAGCAGTGGGGGACAGGGCAGGGCCTACAATGAGCAGTTCTCC. This gives the protein CASSSGGQGRAYNEQFS.

This clonotype occurred many times. This rearrangement joins TRBV3-1 to TRBJ1-1; possible D gene TRBD1, 5 bases. Germline V CDR1 and CDR2: LGHDT, YNNKEL (reference sequence). CDR3 length equals 17 residues. Between the trimmed V and J ends, which lost 0 bases and 0 bases, there was a span of 14 bases. CDR3 coding DNA: TGTGCCAGCAGCCAAGAATATTCCGGGACGGTGAACACTGAAGCTTTCTTT. It codes for CASSQEYSGTVNTEAFF.

There are many counts of this clonotype. The rearrangement links TRBV10-3 to TRBJ1-5, with unresolved D. Germline-derived CDR1 and CDR2 are ENHRY and SYGVKD. Trimming shortened V by 3 bases and J by 5 bases, and 11 bases separated the two germline ends. The CDR3 runs 14 residues. CDR3: CAISEGGLDQPQHF. CDR3 nucleotides: TGTGCCATCAGTGAAGGAGGGTTGGATCAGCCCCAGCATTTT.

The chain uses TRBV5-1 and TRBJ2-1; D is unclear. Germline values: CDR1 SGHRS, CDR2 YFSETQ. CDR3 size: 15 residues. The ends were cut back, 0 bases at V and 7 bases at J, with 14 bases in the middle. The CDR3 DNA reads TGCGCCAGCAGCTTGGTGGGTCCGCGTTCGAATGAGCAGTTCTTC. Amino acid sequence: CASSLVGPRSNEQFF.

At least ten counts were recorded for this clonotype. The chain has TRBV6-1 and TRBJ1-3; D is uncertain. The CDR3 has 13 residues. Germline V gene data show CDR1 as MNHNS and CDR2 as SASEGT. V lost 7 bases, J lost 0 bases, and 7 bases lay in between. The CDR3 DNA reads TGTGCCAGCAAGGTTCCCTCTGGAAACACCATATATTTT. Protein product: CASKVPSGNTIYF.

The sample holds many counts of this clonotype. This chain links TRBV11-2 with TRBJ1-3, with D unresolved. Germline V lookup: CDR1 SGHAT, CDR2 FQNNGV. V lost 5 bases to trimming and J lost 7 bases, with 12 bases between them. The length of the CDR3 is 13 residues. CDR3 protein: CASSPTLRNTIYF. For the CDR3, the DNA is TGTGCCAGCAGCCCAACCTTACGGAACACCATATATTTT.

This clonotype was recorded at least ten times. The chain recombines TRBV11-2 with TRBJ1-2; D gene uncertain. The germline V gene has CDR1 SGHAT and CDR2 FQNNGV. The CDR3 runs to 12 residues. The V gene lost 8 bases and the J gene lost 4 bases, with 11 bases spanning the gap. CDR3 sequence: CASGDTVYGYTF. The CDR3 DNA reads as TGTGCCAGCGGAGATACTGTCTATGGCTACACCTTC.

V usage is TRBV30 and J usage is TRBJ2-3; maybe TRBD1 (6 bases). Germline-derived CDR1 and CDR2 are GTSNPN and SVGIG (reference sequence). The CDR3 contains 14 residues. V was clipped by 8 bases and J by 2 bases, with 17 bases between them. CDR3 sequence reads: CALSDQGITDTQYF. CDR3 coding DNA: TGTGCCCTCTCTGATCAGGGGATCACAGATACGCAGTATTTT.

This clonotype was seen many times. The gene calls are TRBV15 and TRBJ1-1; the match to TRBD1 covers 8 bases. Losses at the gene ends were 4 bases for V and 1 base for J; bases not matched to a gene: 5. This CDR3 region has 15 residues. CDR1 is LNHNV and CDR2 is YYDKDF in the germline V gene (reference sequence). The CDR3 nucleotides are TGTGCCACCAGCACGGACAGGGAAAGGAACACTGAAGCTTTCTTT. Protein: CATSTDRERNTEAFF.

The chain employs TRBV27 and TRBJ1-2, with D unresolved. The CDR3 loop spans 14 amino acids. Germline V gene lookup returns CDR1 MNHEY and CDR2 SMNVEV (reference sequence). V lost 5 bases to trimming and J lost 8 bases, with 18 bases between them. Here the CDR3 DNA reads TGTGCCAGCAGTGTTGGTGTGGCACATCAGGGCTACACCTTC. Translation gives CASSVGVAHQGYTF.

There are many counts of this clonotype. This sequence joins TRBV20-1 and TRBJ2-7, with no clear D. This CDR3 contains 13 residues. V lost 5 bases and J lost 2, with 13 bases in between. CDR1 is DFQATT and CDR2 is SNEGSKA in the germline V gene (reference sequence). DNA of the CDR3: TGCAGTGCTTTAGGTACAAGAGCCTACGAGCAGTACTTC. Translated, it gives CSALGTRAYEQYF.

The sample holds many counts of this clonotype. V is TRBV14 and J is TRBJ2-1; unclear D gene. Germline CDR1 reads SGHDN; CDR2 reads FVKESK. This CDR3 is 13 amino acids long. Trimming took off 3 bases at V and 7 bases at J, with 10 bases between the two ends. The CDR3 DNA reads as TGTGCCAGCAGCCACGGACCGAGTAATGAGCAGTTCTTC. It is translated as CASSHGPSNEQFF.

This rearrangement joins TRBV6-5 to TRBJ1-4, with a possible D match to TRBD1 (6 bases). The V gene lost 3 bases and the J gene lost 4 bases, with 12 bases spanning the gap. Germline loops: CDR1 MNHEY, CDR2 SVGAGI. The CDR3 is 15 amino acids. CDR3 DNA: TGTGCCAGCAGTTATCGGGGGGGCTATAATGAAAAACTGTTTTTT. Amino acid sequence: CASSYRGGYNEKLFF.

This clonotype has just a few counts. The genes are TRBV28 and TRBJ1-1; 7 nucleotides align to TRBD1. Looked up from germline, CDR1 is MDHEN and CDR2 is SYDVKM. This CDR3 has 16 amino acids. V lost 5 bases, J lost 3 bases, and 12 bases stayed unmatched. CDR3 in amino acids: CASSPGTELPDTEAFF. The CDR3 DNA reads TGTGCCAGCAGTCCCGGGACAGAACTTCCTGACACTGAAGCTTTCTTT.

The chain uses TRBV11-2 and TRBJ2-1, with TRBD1 identical over 9 bases. Germline lookup yields CDR1 SGHAT and CDR2 FQNNGV. V was clipped by 5 bases and J by 8 bases; unmatched bases: 10. This CDR3 is 15 amino acids long. CDR3 sequence (DNA): TGTGCCAGCAGCCTGCTGCCGGGACAGGGTCATGAGCAGTTCTTC. Its translation: CASSLLPGQGHEQFF.

As for this clonotype: A much more abundant neighbour one base away suggests this may be a read error. The V gene is TRBV5-1, the J gene TRBJ2-7, with D possibly TRBD1 on 6 matching bases. Germline V gene lookup returns CDR1 SGHRS and CDR2 YFSETQ. V lost 0 bases and J lost 3, with 19 bases in between. This CDR3 is 17 amino acids long. CDR3 sequence: CASSLVGWGRGIYEQYF. CDR3 DNA: TGCGCCAGCAGCTTGGTCGGTTGGGGCAGGGGTATCTACGAGCAGTACTTC. Full variable domain (rest looked up from reference TRBV5-1 and TRBJ2-7): KAGVTQTPRYLIKTRGQQVTLSCSPISGHRSVSWYQQTPGQGLQFLFEYFSETQRNKGNFPGRFSGRQFSNSRSEMNVSTLELGDSALYLCASSLVGWGRGIYEQYFGPGTRLTVT.

This clonotype occurred many times. The V and J genes are TRBV6-2 or TRBV6-3 and TRBJ2-7, with a weak D call TRBD1 (5 bases). The CDR3 runs to 12 residues. CDR1 and CDR2 (germline): MNHEY, SVGEGT. V was clipped by 8 bases and J by 0 bases, with 8 bases between them. CDR3 in DNA: TGTGCCAGCGGGGCGATCTCCTACGAGCAGTACTTC. This codes for CASGAISYEQYF.

The rearrangement uses TRBV9 and TRBJ1-1; possible D gene TRBD1, 6 bases. The CDR3 runs 13 residues. CDR1 SGDLS and CDR2 YYNGEE come from the germline V gene. Trimming removed 0 bases from V and 5 bases from J, with 8 bases in between. This CDR3 reads CASSVGRGTEAFF. CDR3 in DNA: TGTGCCAGCAGCGTAGGCAGGGGTACTGAAGCTTTCTTT.

Ten or more counts support this clonotype. This sequence joins TRBV20-1 and TRBJ2-1; 8 bases agree with TRBD2. Germline CDR1 reads DFQATT; CDR2 reads SNEGSKA (reference sequence). V lost 5 bases, J lost 2 bases, and 5 bases stayed unmatched. The CDR3 is 14 residues long. CDR3 DNA sequence: TGCAGTGCTTCTAGCGGGCCGGCCTACAATGAGCAGTTCTTC. This translates into CSASSGPAYNEQFF.

The CDR3 here is CASSPTGTGRDGYTF. The DNA of the CDR3 is TGTGCCAGCAGCCCAACCGGGACGGGGAGGGATGGCTACACCTTC. V gene TRBV12-3 or TRBV12-4 combines with J gene TRBJ1-2; a weak D match, TRBD1 (5 bases). V shed 6 bases and J shed 6 bases, with 20 bases lying between them. The CDR3 has 15 amino acids.

Notes on this clonotype: One junction end disagrees with the germline gene, perhaps due to a read error. V gene TRBV6-1 combines with J gene TRBJ2-3, with D possibly being TRBD1 or TRBD2 (5 bases each). Germline CDR1 MNHNS, CDR2 SASEGT. The CDR3 extends over 12 amino acids. The chain's CDR3 is CASTEGTGLVSF. CDR3 nucleotides: TGTGCCAGCACCGAAGGTACGGGGCTGGTTTCTTTT.